These T cell receptor beta chains were read from a single sample in a study of T-cell reconstitution after alpha-beta-depleted transplantation in children. TCRdb re-derived calls from the PCR reads in MiXCR, one entry per CDR3 protein. The table lists around 580,000 distinct CDR3 sequences, 25% to 30% of them singletons, with about 35% in the top ten. The sequencing used PBMCs, collected before TCRalphabeta/CD19-depleted stem cell transplant. Source of these receptors: a boy younger than two with Wiskott-Aldrich syndrome, due to receive a stem cell transplant. Both conserved end residues are part of each CDR3. A D gene is named only where the DNA matches it firmly. Rows give clone size only sometimes, using once, few, many, or a class for an expanded clone.

clone_size,v_call,d_call,j_call,cdr3_aa,cdr3_nt
NA,TRBV3-1,TRBD1,TRBJ2-1,CASSQDRSSYNEQFF,TGTGCCAGCAGCCAGGACAGGAGCTCCTACAATGAGCAGTTCTTC
many,TRBV5-5,NA,TRBJ2-7,CASSETYEQYF,TGTGCCAGCAGCGAAACCTACGAGCAGTACTTC
NA,TRBV5-1,NA,TRBJ2-6,CASSFRLAGANVLTF,TGCGCCAGCAGCTTTCGACTAGCTGGGGCCAACGTCCTGACTTTC
NA,TRBV7-6,TRBD2,TRBJ2-7,CASSSARLASGRAPYEQYF,TGTGCCAGCAGCTCAGCTCGGTTGGCTAGCGGGAGGGCCCCCTACGAGCAGTACTTC
NA,TRBV6-5,TRBD1,TRBJ2-5,CASSYSHRGRETQYF,TGTGCCAGCAGTTACTCTCACAGGGGGAGGGAGACCCAGTACTTC
NA,TRBV4-1,TRBD1,TRBJ2-3,CASSQKQGASVTDTQYF,TGCGCCAGCAGCCAAAAACAGGGGGCGTCTGTGACAGATACGCAGTATTTT
NA,TRBV7-2,NA,TRBJ2-1,CASSLVPLVPNEQFF,TGTGCCAGCAGCTTAGTCCCACTAGTCCCCAATGAGCAGTTCTTC
few,TRBV20-1,TRBD2,TRBJ2-1,CSARGLASGTSYNEQFF,TGCAGTGCTAGAGGTCTCGCTAGCGGCACCTCCTACAATGAGCAGTTCTTC
NA,TRBV10-3,NA,TRBJ2-7,CAISAVLSYEQYF,TGTGCCATCAGTGCCGTTCTCTCCTACGAGCAGTACTTC
NA,TRBV7-9,NA,TRBJ2-2,CASSPGLYNTGELFF,TGTGCCAGCAGTCCTGGACTATACAACACCGGGGAGCTGTTTTTT
many,TRBV7-6,NA,TRBJ2-7,CASSQNTGSYEQYF,TGTGCCAGCAGCCAAAACACGGGCTCCTACGAGCAGTACTTC
few,TRBV10-3,NA,TRBJ2-5,CAIRLILGETQYF,TGTGCCATCAGGTTGATCCTGGGGGAGACCCAGTACTTC
NA,TRBV12-3/TRBV12-4,NA,TRBJ2-2,CASSLGSGAGYTGELFF,TGTGCCAGCAGTTTAGGTTCGGGGGCAGGATATACCGGGGAGCTGTTTTTT
NA,TRBV12-3/TRBV12-4,NA,TRBJ2-5,CASSRRVSLQETQYF,TGTGCCAGCAGTCGCAGGGTATCCTTACAAGAGACCCAGTACTTC
NA,TRBV10-3,NA,TRBJ2-7,CAISEKGVTLEQYF,TGTGCCATCAGTGAAAAGGGGGTAACCCTCGAGCAGTACTTC
few,TRBV7-9,NA,TRBJ1-2,CASSLAGSAYYGYTF,TGTGCCAGCAGCTTAGCAGGGTCCGCATACTATGGCTACACCTTC
NA,TRBV5-1,NA,TRBJ2-2,CASSFSGVGTGELFF,TGCGCCAGCAGCTTTTCAGGTGTGGGCACCGGGGAGCTGTTTTTT
NA,TRBV10-3,NA,TRBJ2-5,CAISEQDTRQETQYF,TGTGCCATCAGTGAGCAGGACACCCGACAGGAGACCCAGTACTTC
few,TRBV14,TRBD2,TRBJ2-7,CASSQMTSGVISYEQYF,TGTGCCAGCAGCCAAATGACTAGCGGGGTTATTTCCTACGAGCAGTACTTC
NA,TRBV6-1,NA,TRBJ1-5,CASSEGVTNQPQHF,TGTGCCAGCAGTGAAGGGGTAACCAATCAGCCCCAGCATTTT
few,TRBV7-9,TRBD1,TRBJ2-7,CASSPQGTGGSREQYF,TGTGCCAGCAGCCCTCAAGGGACAGGGGGTAGTCGCGAGCAGTACTTC
few,TRBV15,NA,TRBJ2-6,CATSRAGISGANVLTF,TGTGCCACCAGCAGAGCCGGAATTTCTGGGGCCAACGTCCTGACTTTC
few,TRBV5-1,TRBD1,TRBJ2-3,CASSLAGGVDTQYF,TGCGCCAGCAGCTTAGCAGGGGGCGTGGATACGCAGTATTTT
NA,TRBV9,NA,TRBJ2-1,CASSATGHNNEQFF,TGTGCCAGCAGCGCAACGGGACACAACAATGAGCAGTTCTTC
few,TRBV10-3,TRBD1,TRBJ2-7,CAISGTGALSYEQYF,TGTGCCATCAGTGGAACAGGGGCCCTCTCCTACGAGCAGTACTTC
NA,TRBV24-1,TRBD2,TRBJ2-3,CATSDSGLAGGASTDTQYF,TGTGCCACCAGTGATTCGGGACTAGCGGGAGGAGCGAGCACAGATACGCAGTATTTT
few,TRBV29-1,NA,TRBJ2-7,CSVVRGFDYEQYF,TGCAGCGTTGTCCGGGGGTTCGACTACGAGCAGTACTTC
NA,TRBV5-1,TRBD2,TRBJ2-3,CASSLTLAGGTDTQYF,TGCGCCAGCAGCTTGACCCTAGCGGGAGGCACAGATACGCAGTATTTT
NA,TRBV7-2,NA,TRBJ2-1,CASSLEWANEQFF,TGTGCCAGCAGCTTAGAGTGGGCAAATGAGCAGTTCTTC
NA,TRBV5-1,NA,TRBJ2-2,CASSLVQADTGELFF,TGCGCCAGCAGCTTGGTACAGGCTGACACCGGGGAGCTGTTTTTT
few,TRBV12-3/TRBV12-4,NA,TRBJ2-2,CASSFMQNTGELFF,TGTGCCAGCAGTTTTATGCAGAACACCGGGGAGCTGTTTTTT
NA,TRBV12-3/TRBV12-4,TRBD1,TRBJ2-5,CASSSTGGRGTQYF,TGTGCCAGCAGTTCGACAGGGGGCCGAGGGACCCAGTACTTC
NA,TRBV7-9,TRBD1,TRBJ2-2,CASSPADRASTGELFF,TGTGCCAGCAGCCCGGCTGACAGGGCCTCGACCGGGGAGCTGTTTTTT
few,TRBV4-1,TRBD1,TRBJ2-7,CASSPRTGDTYEQYF,TGCGCCAGCAGCCCCCGGACAGGGGACACCTACGAGCAGTACTTC
NA,TRBV20-1,NA,TRBJ2-3,CSARDAGYTDTQYF,TGCAGTGCTAGAGACGCGGGGTACACAGATACGCAGTATTTT
NA,TRBV28,TRBD2,TRBJ2-3,CASSLSGLAGDTDTHYF,TGTGCCAGCAGTTTATCGGGTTTAGCGGGGGACACAGATACGCATTATTTT
NA,TRBV5-1,NA,TRBJ1-4,CASSLERAGEKLFF,TGCGCCAGCAGCTTGGAAAGAGCAGGAGAAAAACTGTTTTTT
NA,TRBV20-1,NA,TRBJ1-1,CSARDSGTEAFF,TGCAGTGCTAGAGACAGCGGCACTGAAGCTTTCTTT
NA,TRBV5-1,TRBD2,TRBJ2-1,CASSSTSRANEQFF,TGCGCCAGCAGCTCGACTAGCAGGGCTAATGAGCAGTTCTTC